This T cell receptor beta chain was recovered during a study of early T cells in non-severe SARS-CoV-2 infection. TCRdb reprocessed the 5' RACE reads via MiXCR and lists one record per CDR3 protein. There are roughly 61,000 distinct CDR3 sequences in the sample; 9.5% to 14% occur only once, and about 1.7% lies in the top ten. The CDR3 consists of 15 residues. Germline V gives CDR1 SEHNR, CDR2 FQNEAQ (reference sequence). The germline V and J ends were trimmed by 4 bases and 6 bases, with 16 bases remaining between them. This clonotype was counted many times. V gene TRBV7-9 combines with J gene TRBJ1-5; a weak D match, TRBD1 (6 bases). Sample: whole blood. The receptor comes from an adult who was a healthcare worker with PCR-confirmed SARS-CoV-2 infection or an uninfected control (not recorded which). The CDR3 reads CASSSDTGPGQPQHF. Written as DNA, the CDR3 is TGTGCCAGCAGCTCCGACACAGGGCCGGGTCAGCCCCAGCATTTT. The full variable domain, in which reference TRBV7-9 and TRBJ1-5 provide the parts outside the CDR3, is DTGVSQNPRHKITKRGQNVTFRCDPISEHNRLYWYRQTLGQGPEFLTYFQNEAQLEKSRLLSDRFSAERPKGSFSTLEIQRTEQGDSAMYLCASSSDTGPGQPQHFGDGTRLSIL.